The 11 T cell receptor beta chains below were found in one sample sequenced in a study of shared clonotypes between healthy human individuals. Here immunoSEQ multiplex PCR was the method, and the copy in TCRdb shows in-frame clones only, minus some. The data hold roughly 2.2 million clones, with over 90% observed a single time. Sequencing input: naive CD4+ T cells from PBMCs. Subset of the sample: CD45RA+ positively selected. The receptors come from a man aged 18 to 35 in good health. Some clones in this sample may be carry-over from other donors' samples.

The gene calls are TRBV5-1 and TRBJ2-3, with D uncertain. V lost 4 bases and J 3 bases, leaving 15 bases between the germline ends. Germline values: CDR1 SGHRS, CDR2 YFSETQ. The CDR3 sequence is 15 residues long. CDR3 residues: CASSPPWTTTDTQYF. The DNA for the CDR3 is TGCGCCAGCAGCCCCCCCTGGACCACAACAGATACGCAGTATTTT.

The V gene is TRBV2, the J gene TRBJ2-5, with 8 bases that match TRBD2. With V trimmed by 8 bases and J by 5 bases, 10 bases remained unmatched. The CDR3 contains 14 residues. Germline V gene data show CDR1 as SNHLY and CDR2 as FYNNEI. CDR3 protein: CASDFAGGGETQYF. The DNA of the CDR3 is TGTGCCAGCGACTTTGCGGGCGGGGGGGAGACCCAGTACTTC.

The genes are TRBV2 and TRBJ2-2; 8 bases are shared with TRBD2. V was clipped by 6 bases and J by 5 bases; unmatched bases: 8. This CDR3 contains 15 residues. Germline V gene sequence: CDR1 SNHLY, CDR2 FYNNEI. The CDR3 region has the DNA TGTGCCAGCAGGGAGAGCGGGGGTGGGACCGGGGAGCTGTTTTTT. It is translated as CASRESGGGTGELFF.

The V and J genes are TRBV28 and TRBJ1-5; maybe TRBD1 (5 bases). The V end lost 3 bases, the J end lost 7 bases, and 16 bases lay between the germline ends. The CDR3 sequence is 15 residues long. CDR1 is MDHEN, CDR2 SYDVKM, per germline. CDR3 loop: CASSFPDSMNQPQHF. In DNA form, the CDR3 reads TGTGCCAGCAGTTTCCCCGACAGTATGAACCAGCCCCAGCATTTT. The full variable domain, in which reference TRBV28 and TRBJ1-5 provide the parts outside the CDR3, is DVKVTQSSRYLVKRTGEKVFLECVQDMDHENMFWYRQDPGLGLRLIYFSYDVKMKEKGDIPEGYSVSREKKERFSLILESASTNQTSMYLCASSFPDSMNQPQHFGDGTRLSIL.

V usage is TRBV28 and J usage is TRBJ2-3; D uncertain. In germline, CDR1 is MDHEN, CDR2 SYDVKM. This CDR3 contains 12 residues. Trimming removed 6 bases from V and 7 bases from J, with 11 bases in between. CDR3 nucleotide sequence: TGTGCCAGCAGGCGGACGATTTATACGCAGTATTTT. Its protein is CASRRTIYTQYF.

This clone appeared a single time. The gene calls are TRBV5-1 and TRBJ2-3; 8 positions agree with TRBD2. Losses at the gene ends were 0 bases for V and 5 bases for J; bases not matched to a gene: 8. The CDR3 is 16 residues long. Germline V CDR1 and CDR2: SGHRS, YFSETQ. CDR3 bases: TGCGCCAGCAGCTTGGAGGGACTAGATCGGGTAGATACGCAGTATTTT. It encodes CASSLEGLDRVDTQYF. Variable domain in full (rest from reference TRBV5-1 and TRBJ2-3): KAGVTQTPRYLIKTRGQQVTLSCSPISGHRSVSWYQQTPGQGLQFLFEYFSETQRNKGNFPGRFSGRQFSNSRSEMNVSTLELGDSALYLCASSLEGLDRVDTQYFGPGTRLTVL.

V and J are TRBV30 and TRBJ2-7; 8 bases fit TRBD1. V was clipped by 1 base and J by 5 bases; unmatched bases: 4. The CDR3 totals 13 residues. Germline assignment: CDR1 GTSNPN and CDR2 SVGIG (reference sequence). CDR3 protein: CAWSADRDHEQYF. The CDR3 nucleotides read TGTGCCTGGAGTGCGGACAGGGACCACGAGCAGTACTTC.

The chain combines TRBV7-8 with TRBJ1-5; no clear D gene. The CDR3 is made up of 17 amino acids. Germline CDR1 and CDR2: SGHVS and FQNEAQ. Trimming took 5 bases from V and 3 from J, leaving 20 bases between them. The CDR3 region is CASSPRPWADTNQPQHF. The DNA of the CDR3 is TGTGCCAGCAGCCCCAGACCGTGGGCGGATACCAATCAGCCCCAGCATTTT. Full variable domain (remainder filled in from reference TRBV7-8 and TRBJ1-5): GAGVSQSPRYKVAKRGQDVALRCDPISGHVSLFWYQQALGQGPEFLTYFQNEAQLDKSGLPSDRFFAERPEGSVSTLKIQRTQQEDSAVYLCASSPRPWADTNQPQHFGDGTRLSIL.

Only one count was recorded for this clone. Other DNA sequences from this sample encode an identical CDR3 as well. The CDR3 sequence is CASSLRQPGTDTQYF. In DNA, the CDR3 is TGTGCCAGCAGCTTACGACAGCCGGGCACAGATACGCAGTATTTT. This chain uses TRBV7-9 with TRBJ2-3; D may be TRBD1 (5 bases). CDR1 and CDR2 (germline): SEHNR, FQNEAQ (reference sequence). The CDR3 length is 15 residues. With 2 bases removed from V and 1 base from J, the gap between germline ends came to 10 bases.

The rearrangement links TRBV5-4 to TRBJ2-1, with D possibly matching TRBD2 (6 bases). The V gene lost 1 base and the J gene lost 0 bases, with 14 bases spanning the gap. This CDR3 spans 17 amino acids. Germline-derived CDR1 and CDR2 are SGHNT and YYREEE (reference sequence). The CDR3 nucleotides read TGTGCCAGCAGCTTGCGGATAGCGGAAAGCTCCTACAATGAGCAGTTCTTC. As protein: CASSLRIAESSYNEQFF. The full variable domain, with the rest looked up from reference TRBV5-4 and TRBJ2-1, is ETGVTQSPTHLIKTRGQQVTLRCSSQSGHNTVSWYQQALGQGPQFIFQYYREEENGRGNFPPRFSGLQFPNYSSELNVNALELDDSALYLCASSLRIAESSYNEQFFGPGTRLTVL.

The J gene is TRBJ1-2, the V gene TRBV21-1. TRBV21-1 is labeled a pseudogene. CDR3 length: 14 amino acids. The CDR3: CASSKEETVYGYTF. CDR3 coding DNA: TGTGCCAGCAGCAAAGAGGAAACGGTCTATGGCTACACCTTC.